The TCR beta chain under discussion was sequenced for a study of blood T cell repertoires in COVID-19. Produced via immunoSEQ multiplex PCR; TCRdb's table is partial and in-frame only. The sample yields 110,000 to 150,000 clones, about 84% seen once. The CDR3 spans 14 residues. V was pared by 2 bases and J by 4 bases, with 10 bases between. The V gene's germline CDR1 is SGDLS and CDR2 YYNGEE. The sequencing sample was made of peripheral blood. The chain uses TRBV9 and TRBJ2-1; no reliable D call. The origin of this receptor is a human donor in a cohort sampled during active COVID-19. The CDR3 region has the DNA TGTGCCAGCAGCGTTGAGTCCGGGTACAATGAGCAGTTCTTC. Translation: CASSVESGYNEQFF.